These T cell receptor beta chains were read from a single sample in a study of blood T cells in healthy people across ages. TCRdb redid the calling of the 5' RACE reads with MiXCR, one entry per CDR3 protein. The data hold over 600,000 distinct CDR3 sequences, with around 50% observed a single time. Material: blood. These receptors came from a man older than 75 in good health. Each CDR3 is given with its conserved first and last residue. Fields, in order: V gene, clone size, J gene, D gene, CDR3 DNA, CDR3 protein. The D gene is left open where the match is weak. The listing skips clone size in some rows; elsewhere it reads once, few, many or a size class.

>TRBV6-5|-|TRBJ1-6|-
TGTGCCAGCAGTTACCGGGGACCAAGTTCACCCCTCCACTTT
CASSYRGPSSPLHF
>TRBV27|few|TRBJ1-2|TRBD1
TGTGCCAGCAGTACAGGGGGCTTTGGCTACACCTTC
CASSTGGFGYTF
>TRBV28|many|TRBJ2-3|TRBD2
TGTGCCAGCAGTTTTCCACTAGCGGGAGAAGTAGATACGCAGTATTTT
CASSFPLAGEVDTQYF
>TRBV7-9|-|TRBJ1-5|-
TGTGCCAGCAGCCCAGGCATGGGTGCAGGGAGCAATCAGCCCCAGCATTTT
CASSPGMGAGSNQPQHF
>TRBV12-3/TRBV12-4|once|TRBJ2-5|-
TGTGCCAGCAGTGGTGCGGGACTCCCCGGAAAGGCCCAGTACTTC
CASSGAGLPGKAQYF
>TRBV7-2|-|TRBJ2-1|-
TGTGCCAGCAGCTTAGGAGTTCAGGGTCCCAATGAGCAGTTCTTC
CASSLGVQGPNEQFF
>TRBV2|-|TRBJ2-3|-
TGTGCCAGCGGACTGTATTCCACAGATACGCAGTATTTT
CASGLYSTDTQYF
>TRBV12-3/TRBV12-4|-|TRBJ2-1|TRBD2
TGTGCCAGCAGCCCCCGGGAGGTCAATGAGCAGTTCTTC
CASSPREVNEQFF
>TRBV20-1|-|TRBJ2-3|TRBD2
TGCAGTGGACTAGCTCCAGGCACAGATACGCAGTATTTT
CSGLAPGTDTQYF
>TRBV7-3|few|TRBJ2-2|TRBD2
TGTGCCAGCAGCTTACGAGGACTAGCGGTAAACACCGGGGAGCTGTTTTTT
CASSLRGLAVNTGELFF
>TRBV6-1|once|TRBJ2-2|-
TGTGCCAGCAGTAGCTTATGGGGGACATCCAACACCGGGGAGCTGTTTTTT
CASSSLWGTSNTGELFF
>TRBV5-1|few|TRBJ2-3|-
TGCGCCAGCAGCGCGGGAAGTGGGGCAACAGATACGCAGTATTTT
CASSAGSGATDTQYF
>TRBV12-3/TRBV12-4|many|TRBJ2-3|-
TGTGCCAGCAGTCTCAGGGCTAGCACAGATACGCAGTATTTT
CASSLRASTDTQYF
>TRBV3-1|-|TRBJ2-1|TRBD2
TGTGCCAGCGGGGTAGCGGGAGGGAACAATGAGCAGTTCTTC
CASGVAGGNNEQFF
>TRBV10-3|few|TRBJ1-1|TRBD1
TGTGCCATCACCAGGACAGGGGGCACTGAAGCTTTCTTT
CAITRTGGTEAFF
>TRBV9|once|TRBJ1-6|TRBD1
TGTGCCAGCAGCGTGGACAGGGGGTCCTATAATTCACCCCTCCACTTT
CASSVDRGSYNSPLHF
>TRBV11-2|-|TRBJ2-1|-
TGTGCCAGCAGCATAAGCGGACTTTTCAATGAGCAGTTCTTC
CASSISGLFNEQFF